A selection of T cell receptor beta chains follows, all from one sample in a study of cytomegalovirus exposure and HLA in healthy donors. Some clones are missing from TCRdb's copy, which holds only in-frame ones; the method was immunoSEQ multiplex PCR. The data show approximately 210,000 clones, with more than 85% seen just once and 1.5% to 2% held by the top ten. The sample was PBMCs. Every receptor here comes from a woman between 18 and 29 years old in good health and CMV-seronegative. Both conserved end residues are part of each CDR3. Fields, in order: V gene, clone size, CDR3 protein. The size field is filled for only some rows; it gives once, few, many or a size class.

>TRBV10-2|once
CASSGQGSSGNTIYF
>TRBV5-1|NA
CASRDLAGSYEQYF
>TRBV5-1|NA
CASSLSLAQETQYF
>TRBV12-5|once
CASGLVRGGDGYTF
>TRBV27|NA
CASSPRGVSTGELFF
>TRBV4-2|NA
CASRPDTLANTGELFF
>TRBV5-6|once
CASSLWGSMGPEAFF
>TRBV4-2|few
CASSQEGAGATYEQYF
>TRBV5-1|few
CASVAPWDSGEQYF
>TRBV27|NA
CASFRQGGHEQYF
>TRBV4-1|NA
CASSHLRDRGLNTEAFF
>TRBV5-1|NA
CASSLASGSNEQFF
>TRBV6-5|NA
CASSYSSLGEHYGYTF
>TRBV7-2|NA
CASSLARAGGGAADTQYF
>TRBV6-1|NA
CASSVQGANTGELFF
>TRBV9|NA
CASSVEADLYGYTF
>TRBV13|NA
CASSSKYYSGANVLTF
>TRBV11-2|NA
CASSPRQGKGETQYF
>TRBV5-4|once
CASSLGQQPDTQYF
>TRBV4-2|few
CASSQDQGTDVYEQYF
>TRBV30|NA
CAWSDLAGSGELFF
>TRBV10-3|NA
CAISERASGDEQFF
>TRBV25-1|NA
CASSVGTGGETQYF
>TRBV27|once
CASSQRGYEQYF
>TRBV11-2|NA
CASSGGPTYEQYF
>TRBV15|NA
CATSSSGYYEQYF
>TRBV27|NA
CASSLKRATMSSYNEQFF
>TRBV10-3|NA
CAISLFLIGRGYEQYF
>TRBV7-6|once
CASSLGALGNEQYF
>TRBV2|NA
CASSEALRGVGIAIKRNF
>TRBV5-1|NA
CASSFGLAGGPDNEQFF
>TRBV4-2|NA
CASSQEDSGAQETQYF
>TRBV12-5|NA
CASDRGGSLNYGYTF
>TRBV7-3|NA
CASSATGTGELFF
>TRBV5-4|once
CASSLAFRDGETQYF
>TRBV11-2|NA
CASSYGGQETQYF
>TRBV6-5|NA
CASSVAQWLGKLFF
>TRBV7-2|NA
CASSLVTGANTEAFF
>TRBV18|NA
CASSPQGSEETQYF
>TRBV29-1|few
CSAITGAELSYNEQFF
>TRBV7-2|once
CASSLAGGDEQFF
>TRBV11-3|few
CASSPGDTEAFF
>TRBV7-6|NA
CASSLATRGDTQYF
>TRBV6-5|NA
CASSMVAGTDTQYF
>TRBV4-1|NA
CASSPGAGGPLSGANVLTF
>TRBV7-3|NA
CASSTGTRGSTDTQYF
>TRBV2|few
CASSEGRGTEAFF
>TRBV5-1|NA
CASSHEGSLSYEQYF
>TRBV2|NA
CASSLSGLSPNTETFF
>TRBV10-3|NA
CACRGGRASYEQYF
>TRBV6-5|NA
CASKKDTLSDQPQHF
>TRBV2|NA
CASSEGLYNYGYTF
>TRBV7-2|NA
CASSPSSGLNTEAFF
>TRBV4-1|once
CASSQVTVGNTIYF